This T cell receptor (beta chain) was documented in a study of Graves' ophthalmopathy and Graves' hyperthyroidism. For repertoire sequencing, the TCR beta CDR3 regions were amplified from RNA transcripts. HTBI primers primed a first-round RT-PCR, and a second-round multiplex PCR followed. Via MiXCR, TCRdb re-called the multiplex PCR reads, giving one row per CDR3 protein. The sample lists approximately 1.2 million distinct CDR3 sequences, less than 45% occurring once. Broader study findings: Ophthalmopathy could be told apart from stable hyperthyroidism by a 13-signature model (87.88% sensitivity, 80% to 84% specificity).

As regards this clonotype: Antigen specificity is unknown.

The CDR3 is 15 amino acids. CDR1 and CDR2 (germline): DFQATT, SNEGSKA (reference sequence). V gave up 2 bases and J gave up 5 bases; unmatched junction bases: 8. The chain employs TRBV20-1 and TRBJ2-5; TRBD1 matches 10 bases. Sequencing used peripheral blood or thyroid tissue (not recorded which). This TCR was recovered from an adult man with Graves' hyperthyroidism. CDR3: CSARYDRGLGETQYF. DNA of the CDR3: TGCAGTGCTAGATACGACAGGGGGCTCGGGGAGACCCAGTACTTC.